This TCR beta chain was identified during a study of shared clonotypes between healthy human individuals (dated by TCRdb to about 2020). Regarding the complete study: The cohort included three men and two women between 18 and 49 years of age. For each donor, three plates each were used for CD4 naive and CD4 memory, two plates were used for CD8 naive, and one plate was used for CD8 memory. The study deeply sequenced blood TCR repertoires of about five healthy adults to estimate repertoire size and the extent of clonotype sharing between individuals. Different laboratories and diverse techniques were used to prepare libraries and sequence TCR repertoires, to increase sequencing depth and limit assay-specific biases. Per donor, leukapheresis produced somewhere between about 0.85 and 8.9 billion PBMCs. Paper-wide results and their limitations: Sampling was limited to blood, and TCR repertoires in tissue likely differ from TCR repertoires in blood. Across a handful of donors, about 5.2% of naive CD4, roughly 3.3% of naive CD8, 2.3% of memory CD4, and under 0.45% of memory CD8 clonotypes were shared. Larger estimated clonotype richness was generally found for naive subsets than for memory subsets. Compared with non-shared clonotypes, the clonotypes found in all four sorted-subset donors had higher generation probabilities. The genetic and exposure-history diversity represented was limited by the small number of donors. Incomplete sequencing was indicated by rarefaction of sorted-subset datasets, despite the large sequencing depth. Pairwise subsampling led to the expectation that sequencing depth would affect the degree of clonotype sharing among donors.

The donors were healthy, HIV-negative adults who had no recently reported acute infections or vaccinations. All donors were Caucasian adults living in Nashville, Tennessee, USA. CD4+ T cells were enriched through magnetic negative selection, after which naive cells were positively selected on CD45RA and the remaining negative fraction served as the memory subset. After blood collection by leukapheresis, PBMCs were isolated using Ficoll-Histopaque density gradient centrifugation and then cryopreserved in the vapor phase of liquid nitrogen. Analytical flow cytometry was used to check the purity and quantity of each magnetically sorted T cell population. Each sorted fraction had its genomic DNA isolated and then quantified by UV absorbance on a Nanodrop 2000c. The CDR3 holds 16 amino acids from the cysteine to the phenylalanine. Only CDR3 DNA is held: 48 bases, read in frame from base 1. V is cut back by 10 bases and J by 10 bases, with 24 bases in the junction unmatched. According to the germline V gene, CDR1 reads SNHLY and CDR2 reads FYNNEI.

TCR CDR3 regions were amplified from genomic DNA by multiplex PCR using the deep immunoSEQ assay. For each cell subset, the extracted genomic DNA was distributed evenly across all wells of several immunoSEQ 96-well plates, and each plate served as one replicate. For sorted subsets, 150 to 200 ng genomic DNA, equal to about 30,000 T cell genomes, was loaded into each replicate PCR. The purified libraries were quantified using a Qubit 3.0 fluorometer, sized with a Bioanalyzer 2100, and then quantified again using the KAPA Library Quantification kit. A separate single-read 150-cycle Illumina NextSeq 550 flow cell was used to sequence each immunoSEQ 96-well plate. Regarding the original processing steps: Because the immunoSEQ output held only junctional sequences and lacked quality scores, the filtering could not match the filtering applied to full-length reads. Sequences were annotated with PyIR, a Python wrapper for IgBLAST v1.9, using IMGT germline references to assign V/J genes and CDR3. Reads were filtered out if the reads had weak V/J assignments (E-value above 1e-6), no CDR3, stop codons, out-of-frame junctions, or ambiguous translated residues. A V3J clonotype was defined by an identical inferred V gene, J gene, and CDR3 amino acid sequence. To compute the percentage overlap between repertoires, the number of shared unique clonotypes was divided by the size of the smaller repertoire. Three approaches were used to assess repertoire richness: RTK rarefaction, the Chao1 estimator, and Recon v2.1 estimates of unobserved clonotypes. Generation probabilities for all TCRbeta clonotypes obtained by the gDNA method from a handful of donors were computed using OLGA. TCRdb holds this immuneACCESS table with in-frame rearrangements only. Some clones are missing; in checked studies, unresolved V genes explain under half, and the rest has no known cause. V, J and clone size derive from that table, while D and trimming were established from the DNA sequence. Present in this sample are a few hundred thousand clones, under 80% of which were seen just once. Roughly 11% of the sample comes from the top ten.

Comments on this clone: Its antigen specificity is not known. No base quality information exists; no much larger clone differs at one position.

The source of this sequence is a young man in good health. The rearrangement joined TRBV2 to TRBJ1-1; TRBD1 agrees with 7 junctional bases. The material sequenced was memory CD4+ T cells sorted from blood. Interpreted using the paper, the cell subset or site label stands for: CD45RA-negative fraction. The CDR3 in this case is CATSRFPGQQTFGAFF. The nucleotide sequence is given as TGTGCCACCTCACGGTTTCCGGGACAGCAAACTTTCGGAGCTTTCTTT. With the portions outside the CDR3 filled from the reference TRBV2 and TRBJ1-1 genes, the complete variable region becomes EPEVTQTPSHQVTQMGQEVILRCVPISNHLYFYWYRQILGQKVEFLVSFYNNEISEKSEIFDDQFSVERPDGSNFTLKIRSTKLEDSAMYFCATSRFPGQQTFGAFFGQGTRLTVV.